The TCR beta chain under discussion was sequenced for a study of blood T cell repertoires in COVID-19. Across the study: Donors in the United States, Italy and Spain gave samples during acute or convalescent COVID-19. In each case, the material was cDNA or gDNA derived from T cells, B-cell-depleted T cells, or PBMCs.

The ends lost 8 bases at V and 3 bases at J; junction bases unmatched: 7. Germline V gene data show CDR1 as LNHDA and CDR2 as SQIVND (reference sequence). This CDR3 has 14 amino acids. Authors' methods: Estimates of nucleated cell counts were drawn from the amplification of reference gene primers. The method was immunoSEQ multiplex PCR; TCRdb's version includes in-frame clones alone and lacks a portion of them. V, J and clone size are those of that table, while D and trimming were read from the DNA. Altogether 150,000 to 200,000 clones are present, about 80% being singletons, with the ten largest covering roughly 28%.

The sequence came from a woman between 65 and 79 years old with acute or convalescent COVID-19. The rearrangement joins TRBV19 to TRBJ1-2; 9 positions agree with TRBD1. The sample was peripheral blood. In nucleotides, the CDR3 is TGTGCCAGTGCCCGGGACAGGGAGGACTATGGCTACACCTTC. Translating gives CASARDREDYGYTF.